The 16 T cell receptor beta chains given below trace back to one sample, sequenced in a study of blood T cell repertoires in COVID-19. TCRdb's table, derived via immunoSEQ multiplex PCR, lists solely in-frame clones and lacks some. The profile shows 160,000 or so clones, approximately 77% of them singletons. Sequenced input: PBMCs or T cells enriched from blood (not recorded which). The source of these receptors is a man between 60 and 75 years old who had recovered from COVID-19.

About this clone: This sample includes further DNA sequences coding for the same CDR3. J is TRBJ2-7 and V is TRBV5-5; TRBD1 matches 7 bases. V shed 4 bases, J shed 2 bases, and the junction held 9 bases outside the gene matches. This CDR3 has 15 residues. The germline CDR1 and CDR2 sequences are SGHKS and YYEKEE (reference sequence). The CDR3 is CASSPRDRRTYEQYF. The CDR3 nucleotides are TGTGCCAGCAGCCCCCGGGACAGACGCACCTACGAGCAGTACTTC.

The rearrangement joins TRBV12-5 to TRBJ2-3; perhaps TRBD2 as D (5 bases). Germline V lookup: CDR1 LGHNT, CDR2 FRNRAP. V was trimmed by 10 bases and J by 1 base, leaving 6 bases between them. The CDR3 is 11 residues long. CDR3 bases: TGTGCTACGCGGGGCACAGATACGCAGTATTTT. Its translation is CATRGTDTQYF.

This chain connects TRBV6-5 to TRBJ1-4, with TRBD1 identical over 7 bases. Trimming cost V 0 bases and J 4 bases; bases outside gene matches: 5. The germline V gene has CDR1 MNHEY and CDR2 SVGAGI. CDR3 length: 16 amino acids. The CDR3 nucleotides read TGTGCCAGCAGTTACTCGAGGTCAGGGGGTAATGAAAAACTGTTTTTT. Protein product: CASSYSRSGGNEKLFF.

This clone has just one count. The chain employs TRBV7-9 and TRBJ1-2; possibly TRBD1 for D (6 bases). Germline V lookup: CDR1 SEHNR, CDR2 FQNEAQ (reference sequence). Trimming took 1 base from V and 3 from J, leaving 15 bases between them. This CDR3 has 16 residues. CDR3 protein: CASSLGSRTAHYGYTF. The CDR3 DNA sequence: TGTGCCAGCAGCTTAGGCTCCCGGACAGCCCACTATGGCTACACCTTC.

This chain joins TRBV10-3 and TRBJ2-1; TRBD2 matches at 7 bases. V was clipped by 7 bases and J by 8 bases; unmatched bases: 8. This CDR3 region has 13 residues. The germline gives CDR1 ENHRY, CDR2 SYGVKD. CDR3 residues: CAINGGMGDEQFF. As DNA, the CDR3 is TGTGCCATCAACGGGGGGATGGGGGATGAGCAGTTCTTC.

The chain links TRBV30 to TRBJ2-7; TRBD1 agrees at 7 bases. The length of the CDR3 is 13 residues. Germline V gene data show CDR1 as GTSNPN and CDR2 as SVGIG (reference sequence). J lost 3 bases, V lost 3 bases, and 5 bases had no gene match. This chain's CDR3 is CAWRGQLYYEQYF. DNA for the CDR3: TGTGCCTGGAGGGGACAGCTCTACTACGAGCAGTACTTC.

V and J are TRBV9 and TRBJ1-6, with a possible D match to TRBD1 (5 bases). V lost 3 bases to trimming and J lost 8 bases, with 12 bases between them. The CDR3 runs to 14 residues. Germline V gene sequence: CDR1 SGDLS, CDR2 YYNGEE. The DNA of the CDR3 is TGTGCCAGCAGCGGGGGGGGTGTGGATTCACCCCTCCACTTT. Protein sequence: CASSGGGVDSPLHF.

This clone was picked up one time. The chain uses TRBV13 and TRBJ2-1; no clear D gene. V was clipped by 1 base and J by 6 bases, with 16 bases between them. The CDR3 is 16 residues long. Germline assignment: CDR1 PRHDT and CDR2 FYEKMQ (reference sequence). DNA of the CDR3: TGTGCCAGCAGCTTAGTTAGTCGGTTAGTTTTCAATGAGCAGTTCTTC. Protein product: CASSLVSRLVFNEQFF.

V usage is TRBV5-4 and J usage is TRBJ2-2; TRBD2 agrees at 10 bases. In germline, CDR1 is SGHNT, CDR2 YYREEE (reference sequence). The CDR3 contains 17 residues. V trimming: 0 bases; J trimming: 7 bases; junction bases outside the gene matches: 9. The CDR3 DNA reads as TGTGCCAGCAGCTTGGAACCAGCGGGAGGGCCAAGCGGGGAGCTGTTTTTT. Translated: CASSLEPAGGPSGELFF.

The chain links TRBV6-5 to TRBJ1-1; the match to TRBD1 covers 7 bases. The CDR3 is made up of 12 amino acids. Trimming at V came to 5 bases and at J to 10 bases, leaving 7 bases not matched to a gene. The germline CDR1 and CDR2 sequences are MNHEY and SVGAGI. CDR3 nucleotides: TGTGCCAGCAGTCCGTTGACAGGGTTAGCTTTCTTT. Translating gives CASSPLTGLAFF.

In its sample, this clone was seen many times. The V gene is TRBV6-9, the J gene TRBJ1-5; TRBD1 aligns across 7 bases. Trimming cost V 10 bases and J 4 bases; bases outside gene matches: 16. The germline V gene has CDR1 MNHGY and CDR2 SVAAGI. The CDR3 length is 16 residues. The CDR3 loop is CANGGQLEVGNQPQHF. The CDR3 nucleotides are TGTGCCAACGGGGGACAGCTGGAGGTTGGGAATCAGCCCCAGCATTTT.

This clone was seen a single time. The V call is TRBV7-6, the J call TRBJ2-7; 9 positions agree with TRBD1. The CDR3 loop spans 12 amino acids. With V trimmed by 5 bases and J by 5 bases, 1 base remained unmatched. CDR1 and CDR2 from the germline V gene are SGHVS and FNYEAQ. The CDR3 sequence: CASSDRGDEQYF. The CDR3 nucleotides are TGTGCCAGCAGCGACAGGGGGGACGAGCAGTACTTC.

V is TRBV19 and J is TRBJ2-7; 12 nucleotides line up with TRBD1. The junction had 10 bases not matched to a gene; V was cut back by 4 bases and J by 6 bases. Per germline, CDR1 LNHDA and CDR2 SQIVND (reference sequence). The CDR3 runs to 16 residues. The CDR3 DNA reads TGTGCCAGTAGTAGCCTACTGGGACAGGGGGCCGCCGAGCAGTACTTC. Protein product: CASSSLLGQGAAEQYF.

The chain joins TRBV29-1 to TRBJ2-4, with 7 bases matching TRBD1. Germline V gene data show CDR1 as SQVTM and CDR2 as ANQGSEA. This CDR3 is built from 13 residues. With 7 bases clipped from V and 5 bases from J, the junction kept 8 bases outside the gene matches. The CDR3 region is CSADRTGENIQYF. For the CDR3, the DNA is TGCAGCGCTGATAGGACAGGCGAAAACATTCAGTACTTC.

This CDR3 reads CASSVIDLGTGRNEQFF. Written as DNA, the CDR3 is TGTGCCAGCAGCGTAATCGATTTAGGGACAGGGAGAAATGAGCAGTTCTTC. The chain recombines TRBV9 with TRBJ2-1; 9 bases map to TRBD1. Trimming cost V 1 base and J 7 bases; bases outside gene matches: 12. The length of the CDR3 is 17 residues. Germline loops: CDR1 SGDLS, CDR2 YYNGEE.

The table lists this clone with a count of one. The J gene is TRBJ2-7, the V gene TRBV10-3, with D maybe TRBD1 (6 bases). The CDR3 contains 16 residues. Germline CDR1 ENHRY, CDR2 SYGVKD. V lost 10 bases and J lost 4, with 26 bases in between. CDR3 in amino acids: CATRSRQATKPYEQYF. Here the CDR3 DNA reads TGTGCCACAAGATCCCGACAGGCGACGAAACCGTACGAGCAGTACTTC.